The 23 T cell receptor beta chains given below trace back to one sample, sequenced in a study of blood T cell repertoires in COVID-19. Using immunoSEQ multiplex PCR, the repertoire was profiled, and TCRdb retains in-frame clones only, with some absent. The sample has about 85,000 clones, roughly four fifths seen once. The sample consisted of peripheral blood. Receptor source: a man aged 55 to 70 with acute or convalescent COVID-19.

There are a few counts of this clone. This chain links TRBV14 with TRBJ1-2, with TRBD1 identical over 7 bases. Trimming cost V 3 bases and J 4 bases; bases outside gene matches: 5. This CDR3 is built from 14 residues. Germline V lookup: CDR1 SGHDN, CDR2 FVKESK. CDR3 protein: CASSQSTGAYGYTF. The CDR3, as DNA: TGTGCCAGCAGCCAGTCAACAGGGGCCTATGGCTACACCTTC.

This chain uses TRBV5-4 with TRBJ2-1, with 7 bases aligning to TRBD1. This CDR3 is 15 amino acids long. Germline V gene lookup returns CDR1 SGHNT and CDR2 YYREEE (reference sequence). The V segment lost 4 bases and the J segment 2 bases; nucleotides outside the gene matches: 6. In nucleotides, the CDR3 is TGTGCCAGCAGCCCCGGGCAGGGGGCCTACAATGAGCAGTTCTTC. Translated: CASSPGQGAYNEQFF. Full variable domain (remainder filled in from reference TRBV5-4 and TRBJ2-1): ETGVTQSPTHLIKTRGQQVTLRCSSQSGHNTVSWYQQALGQGPQFIFQYYREEENGRGNFPPRFSGLQFPNYSSELNVNALELDDSALYLCASSPGQGAYNEQFFGPGTRLTVL.

The rearrangement links TRBV5-5 to TRBJ2-7; TRBD2 agrees at 11 bases. The CDR3 covers 17 residues. Germline lookup yields CDR1 SGHKS and CDR2 YYEKEE (reference sequence). The V gene end was trimmed by 3 bases and the J gene end by 0 bases; junction bases not matched to a gene: 8. The CDR3 sequence: CASSSLLTSGGSYEQYF. Here the CDR3 DNA reads TGTGCCAGCAGCTCCCTTCTAACTAGCGGGGGCTCCTACGAGCAGTACTTC.

The rearrangement uses TRBV27 and TRBJ1-1, with D perhaps matching TRBD1 (6 bases). V dropped 2 bases and J dropped 4 bases, with 23 bases sitting between them. The germline CDR1 and CDR2 sequences are MNHEY and SMNVEV (reference sequence). The CDR3 contains 18 residues. CDR3 bases: TGTGCCAGCAGTTTAAGTGCAGGGGCGGTATCTCTAGGCACTGAAGCTTTCTTT. It codes for CASSLSAGAVSLGTEAFF.

The chain has TRBV7-2 and TRBJ2-1, with D maybe TRBD1 (6 bases). The CDR3 runs to 14 residues. Germline V CDR1 and CDR2: SGHTA, FQGNSA. V gave up 4 bases and J gave up 6 bases, with 13 bases separating them. The CDR3 sequence: CASSSILDSNEQFF. The DNA of the CDR3 is TGTGCCAGCAGCTCTATTTTGGACAGCAATGAGCAGTTCTTC.

This chain joins TRBV5-1 and TRBJ2-2; TRBD1 matches at 9 bases. This CDR3 is 16 amino acids long. The ends lost 3 bases at V and 3 bases at J; junction bases unmatched: 6. Germline CDR1 is SGHRS and CDR2 is YFSETQ. The DNA for the CDR3 is TGCGCCAGCAGCTGGCCGGACAGGGGTGACACCGGGGAGCTGTTTTTT. It translates to CASSWPDRGDTGELFF. Full variable domain (remainder filled in from reference TRBV5-1 and TRBJ2-2): KAGVTQTPRYLIKTRGQQVTLSCSPISGHRSVSWYQQTPGQGLQFLFEYFSETQRNKGNFPGRFSGRQFSNSRSEMNVSTLELGDSALYLCASSWPDRGDTGELFFGEGSRLTVL.

This chain links TRBV7-2 with TRBJ1-2, with 8 bases fitting TRBD1. Trimming removed 5 bases from V and 1 base from J; junction bases left unmatched: 9. CDR1 and CDR2 (germline): SGHTA, FQGNSA. CDR3 length: 16 amino acids. This CDR3 reads CASSVQTQGGNYGYTF. DNA of the CDR3: TGTGCCAGCAGCGTGCAAACACAGGGGGGTAACTATGGCTACACCTTC.

This sequence joins TRBV3-1 (or the pseudogene TRBV3-2) and TRBJ2-3; no firm D call. CDR1 LGHDT and CDR2 YNNKEL come from the germline V gene (reference sequence). CDR3 size: 15 residues. V was cut by 0 bases and J by 1 base, with 8 bases left in between. The CDR3 loop reads CASSQDSGRTDTQYF. CDR3 bases: TGTGCCAGCAGCCAAGACTCGGGTCGCACAGATACGCAGTATTTT.

This chain links TRBV5-1 with TRBJ2-3; 8 nucleotides match TRBD2. J was trimmed by 2 bases and V by 0 bases; bases with no gene match: 5. CDR3 length: 16 residues. Germline CDR1 and CDR2: SGHRS and YFSETQ. DNA of the CDR3: TGCGCCAGCAGCTTGGGGGGTAGCGGGAACACAGATACGCAGTATTTT. Translation: CASSLGGSGNTDTQYF.

This clone was observed a single time. The V gene is TRBV3-1 (or the pseudogene TRBV3-2), the J gene TRBJ1-2; D may be TRBD1 (5 bases). Per germline, CDR1 LGHDT and CDR2 YNNKEL (reference sequence). Trimming pared 2 bases from V and 4 bases from J, leaving 8 bases between. The CDR3 totals 13 residues. CDR3 region: CASSQTDSYGYTF. The CDR3 DNA reads TGTGCCAGCAGCCAAACAGACAGCTATGGCTACACCTTC.

The chain combines TRBV4-1 with TRBJ1-6; a weak D match, TRBD1 (5 bases). CDR3 length: 15 amino acids. Trimming shortened V by 0 bases and J by 7 bases, and 10 bases separated the two germline ends. Germline values: CDR1 MGHRA, CDR2 YSYEKL. The CDR3 sequence is CASSQDSGGNSPLHF. Here the CDR3 DNA reads TGCGCCAGCAGCCAAGATTCCGGGGGGAATTCACCCCTCCACTTT.

This clone appeared a single time. The chain employs TRBV5-1 and TRBJ2-1, with a tentative D call TRBD1 (5 bases). The CDR3 length is 15 residues. Trimming took 0 bases from V and 2 from J, leaving 9 bases between them. CDR1 and CDR2 (germline): SGHRS, YFSETQ. This CDR3 is CASSLARAAYNEQFF. The CDR3 nucleotides read TGCGCCAGCAGCTTGGCCAGGGCCGCCTACAATGAGCAGTTCTTC.

This clone showed up just once. V and J are TRBV10-3 and TRBJ2-7; 11 bases are a match to TRBD1. V lost 3 bases, J lost 6 bases, and 7 bases stayed unmatched. The CDR3 covers 15 residues. Germline V lookup: CDR1 ENHRY, CDR2 SYGVKD. CDR3 in DNA: TGTGCCATCAGTGACCCGGACAGGGGGCCTTCCGAGCAGTACTTC. It specifies CAISDPDRGPSEQYF.

The chain combines TRBV19 with TRBJ1-2; 7 bases line up with TRBD1. The germline gives CDR1 LNHDA, CDR2 SQIVND (reference sequence). V lost 3 bases, J lost 8 bases, and 6 bases stayed unmatched. The CDR3 contains 13 residues. The CDR3 reads CASSIGQAAGYTF. The CDR3 DNA reads as TGTGCCAGTAGTATCGGACAGGCTGCGGGCTACACCTTC.

The rearrangement links TRBV5-1 to TRBJ2-7, with a possible D match to TRBD2 (6 bases). CDR1 is SGHRS, CDR2 YFSETQ, per germline. Trimming cost V 3 bases and J 0 bases, with 16 bases left between them. The CDR3 has 16 residues. This CDR3 reads CASSSNRDWSSYEQYF. The CDR3 coding sequence is TGCGCCAGCAGCTCTAACCGGGACTGGAGCTCCTACGAGCAGTACTTC.

Remarks on this clone: This same CDR3 is encoded by further DNA sequences in the sample. The chain joins TRBV2 to TRBJ2-1; the match to TRBD1 covers 8 bases. Germline CDR1 and CDR2: SNHLY and FYNNEI. V gave up 4 bases and J gave up 7 bases; unmatched junction bases: 0. The CDR3 runs to 12 residues. CDR3 protein: CASSGTGNEQFF. CDR3 bases: TGTGCCAGCAGTGGGACAGGGAATGAGCAGTTCTTC.

The chain links TRBV6-2 or TRBV6-3 to TRBJ2-5; TRBD2 might be the D (7 bases). In germline, CDR1 is MNHEY, CDR2 SVGEGT. Trimming cost V 7 bases and J 3 bases, with 21 bases left between them. This CDR3 region has 16 residues. CDR3 in amino acids: CASTPFLGGGEETQYF. The DNA for the CDR3 is TGTGCCAGCACCCCCTTCTTAGGAGGGGGGGAAGAGACCCAGTACTTC.

The rearrangement links TRBV24-1 to TRBJ2-1, with a possible D match to TRBD1 (7 bases). V was clipped by 6 bases and J by 6 bases, with 17 bases between them. This CDR3 has 15 amino acids. Germline V gene data show CDR1 as KGHDR and CDR2 as SFDVKD. The CDR3, as DNA: TGTGCCACCAGTACTCCGAGGGGGCGGGGCAATGAGCAGTTCTTC. Amino acid sequence: CATSTPRGRGNEQFF.

The V gene is TRBV15, the J gene TRBJ1-3; D call uncertain. CDR1 LNHNV and CDR2 YYDKDF come from the germline V gene (reference sequence). This CDR3 has 16 amino acids. Trimming cost V 0 bases and J 5 bases, with 14 bases left between them. The CDR3 bases are TGTGCCACCAGCAGAGATCAGAAGGGAGACAGAAACACCATATATTTT. Its translation: CATSRDQKGDRNTIYF.

The rearrangement joins TRBV24-1 to TRBJ1-2, with 12 bases matching TRBD1. Germline loops: CDR1 KGHDR, CDR2 SFDVKD. The CDR3 has 18 amino acids. After removal of 2 bases from V and 1 base from J, the junction contained 7 bases not matched to a gene. In DNA, the CDR3 is TGTGCCACCAGTGATTCGGGACAGGGGGCAAGAGGTAACTATGGCTACACCTTC. Translated: CATSDSGQGARGNYGYTF.

The rearrangement joins TRBV5-1 to TRBJ2-1; TRBD1 matches at 7 bases. V shed 4 bases and J 0 bases; nucleotides not matched to a gene: 13. The CDR3 is 18 amino acids. Germline V gene sequence: CDR1 SGHRS, CDR2 YFSETQ. CDR3 DNA: TGCGCCAGCAGCCCACTCCCAAAGGGGGCGAGCTCCTACAATGAGCAGTTCTTC. Residues: CASSPLPKGASSYNEQFF.

There are a few counts of this clone. Within the sample, other DNA sequences also encode this same CDR3. The V and J genes are TRBV9 and TRBJ2-2; a possible D gene is TRBD2 (6 bases). This CDR3 is 15 amino acids long. V dropped 3 bases and J dropped 2 bases, with 11 bases sitting between them. Germline assignment: CDR1 SGDLS and CDR2 YYNGEE. The chain's CDR3 is CASSASGSNTGELFF. CDR3 in DNA: TGTGCCAGCAGCGCCTCCGGGAGTAACACCGGGGAGCTGTTTTTT.

The rearrangement joins TRBV24-1 to TRBJ1-5, with D unresolved. The ends were cut back, 0 bases at V and 15 bases at J, with 11 bases in the middle. The CDR3 has 12 amino acids. Germline V gives CDR1 KGHDR, CDR2 SFDVKD. The CDR3 protein is CATSDLRQAWHF. CDR3 nucleotide sequence: TGTGCCACCAGTGATTTGCGGCAGGCCTGGCATTTT.